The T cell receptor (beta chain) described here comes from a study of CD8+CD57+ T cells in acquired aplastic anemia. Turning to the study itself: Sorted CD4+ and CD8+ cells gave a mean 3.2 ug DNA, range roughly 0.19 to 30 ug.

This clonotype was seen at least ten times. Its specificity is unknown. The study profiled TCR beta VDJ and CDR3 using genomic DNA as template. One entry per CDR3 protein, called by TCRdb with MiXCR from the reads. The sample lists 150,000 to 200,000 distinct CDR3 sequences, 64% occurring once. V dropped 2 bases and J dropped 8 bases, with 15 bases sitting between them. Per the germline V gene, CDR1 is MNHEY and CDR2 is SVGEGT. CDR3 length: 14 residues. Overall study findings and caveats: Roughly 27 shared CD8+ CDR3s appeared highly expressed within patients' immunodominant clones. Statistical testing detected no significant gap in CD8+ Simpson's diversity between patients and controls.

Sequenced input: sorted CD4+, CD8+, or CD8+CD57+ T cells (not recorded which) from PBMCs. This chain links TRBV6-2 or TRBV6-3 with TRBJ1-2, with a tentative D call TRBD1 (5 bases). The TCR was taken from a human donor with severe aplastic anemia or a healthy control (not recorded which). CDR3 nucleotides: TGTGCCAGCAGTTACGGATTGGGGCAGGGCGGCTACACCTTC. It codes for CASSYGLGQGGYTF.